The 21 T cell receptor beta chains below come from one sample, sequenced in a study of neurological immune-mediated disorders (dated by TCRdb to about 2019). Library construction relied on 5' RACE. These reads were obtained on an Illumina HiSeq 2500. TCRdb applied fastp at Q25 and MiXCR to the public reads, then kept only in-frame beta chains. Duplicate CDR3 protein sequences are folded into a single record with the most common DNA and genes. This sample has about 53,000 distinct CDR3 sequences in its table, and 7% to 10% of those were observed once. The ten largest clones add up to 1.5% to 2% of the sample. The label giving this sample's time point can be read as: longitudinal time-point 3. Sample: PBMCs. The receptors originated from a woman aged 40 to 50 in good health.

This clonotype has ten or more counts. This sequence joins TRBV6-2 or TRBV6-3 and TRBJ1-1; 7 bases match TRBD1. The J segment lost 0 bases and the V segment lost 11 bases, leaving 6 bases of the junction unmatched. Germline V gene lookup returns CDR1 MNHEY and CDR2 SVGEGT. The CDR3 has 13 amino acids. The CDR3 bases are TGTGCCGTACAACAGGGGATGAACACTGAAGCTTTCTTT. Residues: CAVQQGMNTEAFF.

This clonotype has ten or more counts. The genes are TRBV7-2 and TRBJ1-2; TRBD1 matches at 11 bases. The V gene end was trimmed by 3 bases and the J gene end by 8 bases; junction bases not matched to a gene: 11. Germline-derived CDR1 and CDR2 are SGHTA and FQGNSA. There are 16 residues in the CDR3. CDR3 protein: CASSFRTGGTVEGYTF. As DNA, the CDR3 is TGTGCCAGCAGCTTCCGGACAGGGGGCACCGTCGAGGGCTACACCTTC.

This clonotype has a count of ten or more. The gene calls are TRBV10-3 and TRBJ2-6, with D possibly TRBD1 on 7 matching bases. V shed 9 bases and J shed 3 bases, with 21 bases lying between them. This CDR3 is built from 17 residues. Looked up from germline, CDR1 is ENHRY and CDR2 is SYGVKD. The CDR3 sequence is CAMATAGGNSGANVLTF. In DNA form, the CDR3 reads TGTGCCATGGCCACGGCAGGGGGGAATAGTGGGGCCAACGTCCTGACTTTC.

This clonotype was counted at least ten times. This chain connects TRBV29-1 to TRBJ2-7; 7 positions match TRBD2. Germline CDR1 and CDR2: SQVTM and ANQGSEA. After removal of 7 bases from V and 5 bases from J, the junction contained 11 bases not matched to a gene. This CDR3 has 13 residues. The CDR3, as DNA: TGCAGCGGATGGGGGGGGGATCGGGACGAGCAGTACTTC. It specifies CSGWGGDRDEQYF.

This clonotype was picked up many times. The V gene is TRBV29-1, the J gene TRBJ2-3; perhaps TRBD2 as D (5 bases). Germline V gene sequence: CDR1 SQVTM, CDR2 ANQGSEA. V lost 1 base and J lost 1, with 9 bases in between. This CDR3 region has 14 residues. CDR3 sequence (DNA): TGCAGCGTTGAAGCCCCAGCGGGCACAGATACGCAGTATTTT. Its translation: CSVEAPAGTDTQYF.

This clonotype was picked up many times. The J gene is TRBJ1-4, the V gene TRBV3-1, with D uncertain. The CDR3 sequence is 17 residues long. V was clipped by 0 bases and J by 2 bases, with 13 bases between them. Germline CDR1 LGHDT, CDR2 YNNKEL (reference sequence). The CDR3 DNA follows: TGTGCCAGCAGCCAAGAACGTGGCCGTGGGACTAATGAAAAACTGTTTTTT. It yields the protein CASSQERGRGTNEKLFF.

This clonotype was seen many times. V is TRBV29-1 and J is TRBJ2-3, with 7 bases matching TRBD1. In germline, CDR1 is SQVTM, CDR2 ANQGSEA. The CDR3 runs to 15 residues. The ends lost 1 base at V and 4 bases at J; junction bases unmatched: 8. The CDR3 sequence: CSVEVLGGLPDTQYF. The CDR3 nucleotides are TGCAGCGTTGAAGTTTTAGGGGGCTTGCCAGATACGCAGTATTTT.

In its sample, this clonotype was seen many times. The V call is TRBV5-1, the J call TRBJ1-2; 9 positions match TRBD1. The trim removed 0 bases at V and 5 bases at J, leaving 5 bases unmatched. The CDR3 is made up of 15 amino acids. Germline CDR1 is SGHRS and CDR2 is YFSETQ. This chain's CDR3 is CASSLATGGWYGYTF. For the CDR3, the DNA is TGCGCCAGCAGCTTGGCCACAGGGGGCTGGTATGGCTACACCTTC.

This clonotype has ten or more counts. The chain joins TRBV5-1 to TRBJ2-3, with 7 bases lining up with TRBD2. J lost 0 bases, V lost 0 bases, and 1 base had no gene match. Germline CDR1 SGHRS, CDR2 YFSETQ. The CDR3 runs 15 residues. CDR3 protein: CASSLERGSTDTQYF. CDR3 DNA sequence: TGCGCCAGCAGCTTGGAGCGGGGAAGCACAGATACGCAGTATTTT.

This clonotype was seen repeatedly, ten times or more. V gene TRBV6-5 combines with J gene TRBJ2-1, with 9 bases lining up with TRBD1. J gave up 7 bases and V 4 bases, and 11 bases lay outside the gene matches. Germline values: CDR1 MNHEY, CDR2 SVGAGI. This CDR3 region has 16 residues. The CDR3 region is CASSLGPGQGVNEQFF. Here the CDR3 DNA reads TGTGCCAGCAGTTTGGGTCCGGGACAGGGCGTAAATGAGCAGTTCTTC.

This clonotype was counted ten times or more. The gene calls are TRBV7-2 and TRBJ2-5; D remains unclear. The V end was cut by 5 bases, the J end by 8 bases, with 9 bases between. The CDR3 runs to 11 residues. From germline, CDR1 is SGHTA and CDR2 FQGNSA. CDR3 amino acids: CASSPPPTQYF. The CDR3, as DNA: TGTGCCAGCAGCCCCCCGCCCACCCAGTACTTC.

This clonotype was counted at least ten times. The chain has TRBV12-3 or TRBV12-4 and TRBJ1-5; D gene uncertain. The CDR3 extends over 13 amino acids. Trimming left V 4 bases short and J 3 bases short, with 7 bases between. The DNA of the CDR3 is TGTGCCAGCAGTTCTCTCCTCAATCAGCCCCAGCATTTT. Translating gives CASSSLLNQPQHF.

This clonotype was seen ten or more times. V usage is TRBV6-1 and J usage is TRBJ2-3; perhaps D is TRBD1 or TRBD2 (5 bases each). V dropped 6 bases and J dropped 6 bases, with 16 bases sitting between them. Germline assignment: CDR1 MNHNS and CDR2 SASEGT. This CDR3 contains 14 residues. CDR3 residues: CASRPGRPQDTQYF. The CDR3 bases are TGTGCCAGCAGGCCGGGGCGTCCGCAGGATACGCAGTATTTT.

This clonotype appeared a few times. The rearrangement uses TRBV20-1 and TRBJ2-7; D possibly uses TRBD1 or TRBD2 (5 bases each). The V gene's germline CDR1 is DFQATT and CDR2 SNEGSKA (reference sequence). The CDR3 is made up of 14 amino acids. Trimming removed 1 base at V and 3 bases at J, with 13 bases between. The CDR3 nucleotides read TGCAGTGCTAGAGGCCAGGGAGTAATCTACGAGCAGTACTTC. This sequence encodes CSARGQGVIYEQYF.

This clonotype was observed at least ten times. At one end, the junction sequence differs from germline, possibly due to a read error. V is TRBV6-2 or TRBV6-3 and J is TRBJ2-7, with D perhaps being TRBD1 or TRBD2 (5 bases each). This CDR3 is 12 amino acids long. Germline lookup yields CDR1 MNHEY and CDR2 SVGEGT. CDR3 in amino acids: CASSPLGTPPLF. DNA for the CDR3: TGTGCCAGCAGTCCCCTTGGGACCCCGCCTCTCTTC.

This clonotype was counted at least ten times. The chain employs TRBV7-2 and TRBJ1-2; 9 nucleotides match TRBD1. V lost 6 bases and J lost 5; bases outside the gene matches: 7. The CDR3 loop spans 14 amino acids. Germline assignment: CDR1 SGHTA and CDR2 FQGNSA. The CDR3 region has the DNA TGTGCCAGCAGTCATCAGACAGGGGGGTATGGCTACACCTTC. Translation gives CASSHQTGGYGYTF.

The table lists this clonotype with many counts. This chain links TRBV6-1 with TRBJ2-5; 9 nucleotides match TRBD2. Germline CDR1 and CDR2: MNHNS and SASEGT. V lost 7 bases and J lost 3; bases outside the gene matches: 6. The CDR3 runs to 14 residues. The CDR3 DNA reads TGTGCCAGCATAAGGATAGCGGGGGAAGAGACCCAGTACTTC. Protein: CASIRIAGEETQYF.

This clonotype was detected ten times or more. The chain has TRBV20-1 and TRBJ2-1; TRBD2 aligns across 10 bases. V shed 0 bases, J shed 10 bases, and the junction held 15 bases outside the gene matches. This CDR3 comprises 17 residues. CDR1 and CDR2 (germline): DFQATT, SNEGSKA (reference sequence). In DNA form, the CDR3 reads TGCAGTGCTAGAGATCGTAAGCGGGGGGGGGTCTTATACGAGCAGTTCTTC. Translation: CSARDRKRGGVLYEQFF.

This clonotype was observed a few times. The V and J genes are TRBV9 and TRBJ1-5; no definite D call. The CDR3 extends over 13 amino acids. Trimming left V 0 bases short and J 3 bases short, with 4 bases between. Germline assignment: CDR1 SGDLS and CDR2 YYNGEE. The CDR3 loop reads CASSVGNNQPQHF. CDR3 DNA sequence: TGTGCCAGCAGCGTAGGGAACAATCAGCCCCAGCATTTT.

This clonotype appeared many times. The chain is built from TRBV9 and TRBJ2-7, with unresolved D. CDR3 length: 14 residues. The V end lost 0 bases, the J end lost 5 bases, and 12 bases lay between the germline ends. Germline loops: CDR1 SGDLS, CDR2 YYNGEE. In nucleotides, the CDR3 is TGTGCCAGCAGCGTAGCTCCAGGTCTCAACGAGCAGTACTTC. This translates into CASSVAPGLNEQYF.

This clonotype has ten or more counts. The chain couples TRBV29-1 to TRBJ2-4; 9 bases agree with TRBD2. After removal of 5 bases from V and 8 bases from J, the junction contained 10 bases not matched to a gene. Germline CDR1 and CDR2: SQVTM and ANQGSEA. The CDR3 is made up of 14 amino acids. CDR3 in amino acids: CSVQHSSGMDIQYF. The DNA for the CDR3 is TGCAGCGTTCAGCATTCTAGCGGGATGGACATTCAGTACTTC.